This T cell receptor (beta chain) was captured in a study of blood T cell repertoires in COVID-19. In the study overall: Spain, Italy and the United States supplied samples that represented acute and convalescent COVID-19. Sample material is recorded as cDNA or gDNA derived from T cells, B-cell-depleted T cells, or PBMCs.

Germline V gene sequence: CDR1 SNHLY, CDR2 FYNNEI. This CDR3 comprises 13 residues. V was trimmed by 8 bases and J by 3 bases, leaving 14 bases between them. Per the original methods: From reference gene primer amplification, estimates of nucleated cell counts were derived. Profiled with immunoSEQ multiplex PCR; TCRdb holds only in-frame clones, not every one. The DNA was the basis for D and trimming; V, J and clone size are from that table. The sample has about 220,000 clones, approximately 83% seen once; the top ten hold over 2.5%. This TCR was recovered from a woman in her 30s who had recovered from COVID-19. The chain has TRBV2 and TRBJ2-7; TRBD2 is a possible D gene (5 bases). The sequencing input was peripheral blood. The CDR3 region is CASRGQTRYEQYF. CDR3 nucleotide sequence: TGTGCCAGCCGGGGTCAGACCCGCTACGAGCAGTACTTC.